This is a list of T cell receptor beta chains from one sample in a study of cytotoxic CD8 clonotypes in ibrutinib-treated CLL. Assay used: immunoSEQ multiplex PCR; TCRdb lists only in-frame clones, some missing. The repertoire has approximately 10,000 clones, about four fifths of them found once; the top ten carry more than 20%. Sequencing was performed on PBMCs, taken at disease progression, from a patient treated with ibrutinib. All receptors come from a human donor with chronic lymphocytic leukemia. The CDR3 runs from the conserved cysteine through the conserved F or W. D genes are given only for firm matches. Rows give clone size only sometimes, using once, few, many, or a class for an expanded clone.

clone_size	v_call	d_call	j_call	cdr3_nt	cdr3_aa
NA	TRBV6-1	NA	TRBJ2-7	TGTGCCAGCAGTGCCTACAGCTACGAGCAGTACTTC	CASSAYSYEQYF
large	TRBV7-8	NA	TRBJ2-7	TGTGCCAGCAGCTTAGCTGTACAGAGCGAGCAGTACTTC	CASSLAVQSEQYF
NA	TRBV10-1	NA	TRBJ1-4	TGCGCCAGCAGTGAGTCGGCAGGGAATGAAAAACTGTTTTTT	CASSESAGNEKLFF
NA	TRBV7-8	TRBD1	TRBJ2-7	TGTGCCAGCAGCTCCGGACAGGAGCCCTACGAGCAGTACTTC	CASSSGQEPYEQYF
NA	TRBV29-1	NA	TRBJ1-2	TGCAGCGTCCGCGAAGGGGCGGGAGGCTACACCTTC	CSVREGAGGYTF
few	TRBV27	NA	TRBJ2-1	TGTGCCAGCAGCTGGGGGACCTACAATGAGCAGTTCTTC	CASSWGTYNEQFF
NA	TRBV27	NA	TRBJ1-1	TGTGCCAGCAGTTTAAAAGGGGTCGATGGGATTACTGAAGCTTTCTTT	CASSLKGVDGITEAFF
NA	TRBV4-1	NA	TRBJ2-3	TGCGCCAGCAGCCCACAGGGTCTAGGCACAGATACGCAGTATTTT	CASSPQGLGTDTQYF
NA	TRBV11-2	NA	TRBJ2-3	TGTGCCAGCAGCTTAGATAGGATAGATACGCAGTATTTT	CASSLDRIDTQYF
NA	TRBV28	NA	TRBJ2-7	TGTGCCAGCAGATTACCTCGGGGCGGGCCTTGGGAGCAGTACTTC	CASRLPRGGPWEQYF
NA	TRBV6-5	TRBD1	TRBJ1-5	TGTGCCAGCAGTTACTCGAAATGGACAGGGGATCAGCCCCAGCATTTT	CASSYSKWTGDQPQHF
NA	TRBV6-5	TRBD1	TRBJ2-7	TGTGCCAGCAGTAAAGGGGACAGGAGACCCGAGCAGTACTTC	CASSKGDRRPEQYF
few	TRBV7-9	NA	TRBJ1-1	TGTGCCAGCAGCCCAGGGTCCCGGAACACTGAAGCTTTCTTT	CASSPGSRNTEAFF
NA	TRBV7-2	NA	TRBJ2-7	TGTGCCAGCAGCCACCGCCGCTACGAGCAGTACTTC	CASSHRRYEQYF
NA	TRBV28	NA	TRBJ2-2	TGTGCCAGCAGTTCTGCGTCGGGAGCCACCGGGGAGCTGTTTTTT	CASSSASGATGELFF
NA	TRBV28	TRBD1	TRBJ2-3	TGTGCCAGCAGTTTAGTCCAGGGGGCAGATACGCAGTATTTT	CASSLVQGADTQYF
once	TRBV2	NA	TRBJ2-6	TGTGCCAGTGCGTCTGAGGTCGGGGCCAACGTCCTGACTTTC	CASASEVGANVLTF
NA	TRBV5-4	TRBD1	TRBJ1-2	TGTGCCAGCAGCTTGATTATACAGGGGGCGGACGGCTACACCTTC	CASSLIIQGADGYTF
NA	TRBV4-2	TRBD1	TRBJ1-2	TGTGCCAGCAGCCGACCACAAAGCGGGACAGTTTATCTGTATGGCTACACCTTC	CASSRPQSGTVYLYGYTF
NA	TRBV6-1	NA	TRBJ2-7	TGTGCCACTGGATCAGACAGAGAATCCGAGCAGTACTTC	CATGSDRESEQYF
few	TRBV7-3	NA	TRBJ2-5	TGTGCCAGCAGCTTAGGGCCCCAAGAGACCCAGTACTTC	CASSLGPQETQYF
medium-sized	TRBV4-2	TRBD2	TRBJ2-7	TGTGCCAGCAGCCAAGATGAGGCTAGCGGGTATTACGAGCAGTACTTC	CASSQDEASGYYEQYF
NA	TRBV5-4	NA	TRBJ2-5	TGTGCCAGCAGCCACCGGGGGAAAGGAGAGACCCAGTACTTC	CASSHRGKGETQYF
NA	TRBV6-5	NA	TRBJ2-7	TGTGCCAGCAGCCAAGACGACCATGCCTACGAGCAGTACTTC	CASSQDDHAYEQYF
NA	TRBV27	TRBD2	TRBJ2-1	TGTGCCAGCAGTTTCGGGCTAGCGGCCCGAGGGGAGCAGTTCTTC	CASSFGLAARGEQFF
NA	TRBV28	NA	TRBJ2-7	TGTGCCAGCAGTTTCCTGGGACGTACGCGGAAGCAGTACTTC	CASSFLGRTRKQYF